These 31 T cell receptor beta chains came from one sample sequenced in a study of response to subunit inactivated influenza vaccine. TCRdb passed the RT-PCR reads through MiXCR, listing each CDR3 protein once. The profile shows 650,000 to 800,000 distinct CDR3 sequences, 14% of them singletons. This material consisted of PBMCs from blood, taken roughly 15 days before vaccination. The source of these receptors is a man between 45 and 60 years old who received an inactivated influenza vaccine.

The chain recombines TRBV7-6 with TRBJ2-1; no clear D gene. The CDR3 is 17 amino acids. With 4 bases removed from V and 9 bases from J, the gap between germline ends came to 25 bases. Germline CDR1 SGHVS, CDR2 FNYEAQ. The CDR3 region is CASSYSPESEFAAEQFF. The CDR3 DNA is TGTGCCAGCAGCTACTCTCCCGAAAGCGAGTTTGCGGCTGAGCAGTTCTTC.

This clonotype was seen only a few times. This chain links TRBV6-1 with TRBJ1-3, with TRBD1 as a possible D gene (5 bases). This CDR3 contains 15 residues. Trimming cost V 2 bases and J 4 bases, with 12 bases left between them. Germline V gives CDR1 MNHNS, CDR2 SASEGT. The CDR3 loop reads CASSEIGGIGNTIYF. CDR3 nucleotides: TGTGCCAGCAGTGAAATCGGGGGTATCGGAAACACCATATATTTT.

This clonotype came up many times. The chain uses TRBV7-6 and TRBJ2-1, with 14 bases identical to TRBD2. CDR3 length equals 17 residues. The trim removed 5 bases at V and 6 bases at J, leaving 9 bases unmatched. CDR1 and CDR2 (germline): SGHVS, FNYEAQ. Here the CDR3 reads CASSKRTSGRPSNEQFF. In DNA, the CDR3 is TGTGCCAGCAGCAAAAGGACTAGCGGGAGGCCAAGCAATGAGCAGTTCTTC.

Ten or more counts support this clonotype. This sequence joins TRBV12-3 or TRBV12-4 and TRBJ1-2; a possible D gene is TRBD1 (5 bases). V lost 6 bases and J lost 5, with 10 bases in between. The CDR3 covers 12 residues. The chain's CDR3 is CASSDGGYGYTF. The CDR3 DNA is TGTGCCAGCAGCGACGGGGGGTATGGCTACACCTTC.

V is TRBV20-1 and J is TRBJ2-5; D is unresolved. This CDR3 has 13 residues. Trimming took off 0 bases at V and 5 bases at J, with 10 bases between the two ends. Germline values: CDR1 DFQATT, CDR2 SNEGSKA (reference sequence). The CDR3 protein is CSARDSGVETQYF. DNA of the CDR3: TGCAGTGCTAGAGATTCCGGCGTTGAGACCCAGTACTTC.

This clonotype was found a few times. This CDR3 reads CASSAVQGGNGYTF. DNA of the CDR3: TGTGCCAGCAGCGCAGTACAGGGAGGGAATGGCTACACCTTC. The chain is built from TRBV9 and TRBJ1-2, with a possible D match to TRBD1 (6 bases). The germline CDR1 and CDR2 sequences are SGDLS and YYNGEE. Between the trimmed V and J ends, which lost 3 bases and 6 bases, there was a span of 15 bases. This CDR3 contains 14 residues.

The CDR3 sequence: CASSLRGSRDILANTGELFF. CDR3 bases: TGTGCCAGCAGTTTAAGGGGGTCCCGGGACATACTCGCGAACACCGGGGAGCTGTTTTTT. The chain uses TRBV28 and TRBJ2-2; D perhaps matches TRBD1 (6 bases). CDR3 length: 20 residues. Per germline, CDR1 MDHEN and CDR2 SYDVKM. With 2 bases removed from V and 0 bases from J, the gap between germline ends came to 22 bases.

This chain uses TRBV18 with TRBJ1-5; TRBD1 agrees at 7 bases. Germline values: CDR1 KGHSH, CDR2 LQKENI. The CDR3 runs 16 residues. V gave up 3 bases and J gave up 1 base; unmatched junction bases: 6. CDR3 residues: CASSPPGGGSNQPQHF. The CDR3 bases are TGTGCCAGCTCACCTCCAGGGGGGGGAAGCAATCAGCCCCAGCATTTT.

The chain employs TRBV20-1 and TRBJ2-4; 12 nucleotides match TRBD2. This CDR3 spans 20 amino acids. Germline V gene lookup returns CDR1 DFQATT and CDR2 SNEGSKA (reference sequence). J gave up 1 base and V 1 base, and 14 bases lay outside the gene matches. The CDR3 sequence is CSARVDPSGRANLAKNIQYF. CDR3 bases: TGCAGTGCTAGAGTAGACCCTAGCGGGAGGGCCAATCTTGCCAAAAACATTCAGTACTTC.

This clonotype turned up a few times. The CDR3 is CATSSPQVGVTQYF. Here the CDR3 DNA reads TGTGCCACCAGCAGCCCCCAAGTGGGGGTTACGCAGTATTTT. The chain carries TRBV15 and TRBJ2-3; D might be TRBD1 or TRBD2, each matching 5 bases. Per the germline V gene, CDR1 is LNHNV and CDR2 is YYDKDF (reference sequence). The length of the CDR3 is 14 residues. Trimming pared 3 bases from V and 8 bases from J, leaving 15 bases between.

This clonotype was counted between two and nine times. The rearrangement links TRBV5-1 to TRBJ1-2, with 12 bases fitting TRBD1. With V trimmed by 1 base and J by 7 bases, 11 bases remained unmatched. Germline V gives CDR1 SGHRS, CDR2 YFSETQ. The CDR3 extends over 17 amino acids. The CDR3 nucleotides read TGCGCCAGCAGCTTGTCCCCCATGGGACAGGGGGCTCCTGGCTACACCTTC. Protein product: CASSLSPMGQGAPGYTF.

This sequence joins TRBV10-3 and TRBJ2-7, with 10 bases fitting TRBD1. The germline V gene has CDR1 ENHRY and CDR2 SYGVKD. With V trimmed by 3 bases and J by 4 bases, 6 bases remained unmatched. This CDR3 comprises 15 residues. For the CDR3, the DNA is TGTGCCATCAGTGACCCGGGACAGGGGATATACGAGCAGTACTTC. Protein: CAISDPGQGIYEQYF.

In this sample, this clonotype turned up many times. The rearrangement uses TRBV12-3 or TRBV12-4 and TRBJ2-6, with a weak D call TRBD2 (7 bases). The V and J ends lost 5 bases and 3 bases respectively, with 11 bases between them. The CDR3 spans 15 residues. In DNA, the CDR3 is TGTGCCAGCAGTGTGGGAGGGGGTGGGGCCAACGTCCTGACTTTC. This gives the protein CASSVGGGGANVLTF.

This clonotype came up a few times. V and J are TRBV19 and TRBJ1-2; the D is unclear. Germline V gives CDR1 LNHDA, CDR2 SQIVND (reference sequence). Trimming pared 6 bases from V and 6 bases from J, leaving 8 bases between. The CDR3 is made up of 11 amino acids. DNA for the CDR3: TGTGCCAGTAGAGGGAGTGATGGCTACACCTTC. Protein product: CASRGSDGYTF.

This clonotype has only a few counts. V is TRBV5-1 and J is TRBJ2-7; perhaps TRBD1 as D (6 bases). CDR3 length: 17 amino acids. Trimming took off 1 base at V and 2 bases at J, with 19 bases between the two ends. Germline assignment: CDR1 SGHRS and CDR2 YFSETQ. The CDR3 sequence is CASSLTRGGRGTYEQYF. DNA for the CDR3: TGCGCCAGCAGCTTGACTAGAGGGGGAAGGGGAACCTACGAGCAGTACTTC.

The chain combines TRBV6-2 or TRBV6-3 with TRBJ2-1; 7 nucleotides match TRBD1. The CDR3 consists of 16 residues. Germline CDR1 and CDR2: MNHEY and SVGEGT. The J segment lost 6 bases and the V segment lost 0 bases, leaving 8 bases of the junction unmatched. As DNA, the CDR3 is TGTGCCAGCAGTTACTCGTGGGACCACAGGGGCAATGAGCAGTTCTTC. This encodes CASSYSWDHRGNEQFF.

This clonotype was picked up a small number of times. The rearrangement joins TRBV6-1 to TRBJ2-6; no reliable D call. From germline, CDR1 is MNHNS and CDR2 SASEGT. V lost 7 bases and J 2 bases, leaving 6 bases between the germline ends. This CDR3 has 13 residues. The CDR3 here is CASNGPGANVLTF. In DNA form, the CDR3 reads TGTGCCAGCAACGGCCCTGGGGCCAACGTCCTGACTTTC.

This chain uses TRBV12-3 or TRBV12-4 with TRBJ2-7; D is unclear. V gave up 6 bases and J gave up 5 bases, with 14 bases separating them. The CDR3 runs 13 residues. The CDR3 reads CASRTTTVNEQYF. The CDR3 DNA reads TGTGCCAGCAGGACGACGACGGTGAACGAGCAGTACTTC.

There are a few counts of this clonotype. The chain links TRBV5-1 to TRBJ2-3, with 12 bases fitting TRBD2. The CDR3 contains 19 residues. CDR1 is SGHRS and CDR2 is YFSETQ in the germline V gene. V trimming: 3 bases; J trimming: 5 bases; junction bases outside the gene matches: 16. Here the CDR3 reads CASSYYQTLAGGLGDTQYF. The CDR3 region has the DNA TGCGCCAGCAGCTACTACCAAACGCTAGCGGGAGGGCTCGGAGATACGCAGTATTTT. The full variable domain, with the rest looked up from reference TRBV5-1 and TRBJ2-3, is KAGVTQTPRYLIKTRGQQVTLSCSPISGHRSVSWYQQTPGQGLQFLFEYFSETQRNKGNFPGRFSGRQFSNSRSEMNVSTLELGDSALYLCASSYYQTLAGGLGDTQYFGPGTRLTVL.

The genes are TRBV4-2 and TRBJ2-3; D is perhaps TRBD2 (5 bases). The V gene lost 0 bases and the J gene lost 0 bases, with 13 bases spanning the gap. In germline, CDR1 is LGHNA, CDR2 YNFKEQ. This CDR3 is built from 17 residues. The CDR3 loop reads CASSQDSGGGSTDTQYF. The CDR3 region has the DNA TGTGCCAGCAGCCAAGACTCCGGCGGCGGGAGCACAGATACGCAGTATTTT.

This clonotype turned up a few times. This chain links TRBV12-3 or TRBV12-4 with TRBJ2-1; D might be TRBD1 or TRBD2, each matching 6 bases. The CDR3 sequence is 14 residues long. The V gene lost 7 bases and the J gene lost 5 bases, with 15 bases spanning the gap. The CDR3 sequence is CASTRGRPHNEQFF. The CDR3 coding sequence is TGTGCCAGCACCCGGGGGCGACCGCACAATGAGCAGTTCTTC.

Remarks on this clonotype: Given a much more abundant clone one base away, this may be a read error. The chain links TRBV6-1 to TRBJ1-5, with 9 nucleotides matching TRBD1. The CDR3 contains 15 residues. In germline, CDR1 is MNHNS, CDR2 SASEGT. CDR3 nucleotide sequence: TGTGTCAGCAGCTCCGACAGGGGGGGCAATCAGCCCCAGCATTTT. Its translation is CVSSSDRGGNQPQHF.

The genes are TRBV29-1 and TRBJ2-2; D is ambiguous. The CDR3 loop spans 15 amino acids. Germline values: CDR1 SQVTM, CDR2 ANQGSEA. V was cut by 7 bases and J by 0 bases, with 15 bases left in between. CDR3 sequence: CSAQASAANTGELFF. CDR3 bases: TGCAGCGCCCAGGCGAGCGCGGCGAACACCGGGGAGCTGTTTTTT.

This clonotype has a handful of counts. This rearrangement joins TRBV6-1 to TRBJ1-1, with 10 nucleotides matching TRBD1. Looked up from germline, CDR1 is MNHNS and CDR2 is SASEGT. The junction had 4 bases not matched to a gene; V was cut back by 10 bases and J by 5 bases. The CDR3 sequence is 12 residues long. CDR3 loop: CATGQGETEAFF. CDR3 nucleotides: TGTGCCACCGGACAGGGGGAGACTGAAGCTTTCTTT.

This clonotype turned up a few times. The V and J genes are TRBV9 and TRBJ2-2, with D hard to call. CDR1 is SGDLS, CDR2 YYNGEE, per germline. The CDR3 sequence is 16 residues long. Trimming left V 0 bases short and J 0 bases short, with 9 bases between. CDR3 loop: CASSVDGAANTGELFF. The CDR3 nucleotides read TGTGCCAGCAGCGTAGATGGCGCAGCGAACACCGGGGAGCTGTTTTTT.

This chain connects TRBV12-3 or TRBV12-4 to TRBJ1-2; a weak D match, TRBD1 (5 bases). V was shortened by 3 bases and J by 1 base, with 12 bases between the two germline ends. The CDR3 has 15 residues. The CDR3 nucleotides read TGTGCCAGCAGTTTTTTGGGGCAGGGTAACTATGGCTACACCTTC. This encodes CASSFLGQGNYGYTF.

The V call is TRBV6-1, the J call TRBJ2-5; 8 positions agree with TRBD2. Germline V gives CDR1 MNHNS, CDR2 SASEGT. The CDR3 covers 14 residues. V dropped 7 bases and J dropped 2; count of bases not matched to a gene: 6. The CDR3 spells CASKGTRRQETQYF. The CDR3 DNA reads TGTGCCAGCAAAGGGACTAGGCGACAAGAGACCCAGTACTTC.

This chain joins TRBV18 and TRBJ2-2; tentatively, D is TRBD1 (5 bases). The CDR3 loop spans 15 amino acids. From germline, CDR1 is KGHSH and CDR2 LQKENI. Trimming took off 1 base at V and 5 bases at J, with 11 bases between the two ends. Here the CDR3 DNA reads TGTGCCAGCTCACCACTAACAGGTCAAACCGGGGAGCTGTTTTTT. It yields the protein CASSPLTGQTGELFF.

The V call is TRBV20-1, the J call TRBJ2-6; D possibly corresponds to TRBD1 (6 bases). Looked up from germline, CDR1 is DFQATT and CDR2 is SNEGSKA (reference sequence). The length of the CDR3 is 16 residues. Trimming took off 6 bases at V and 1 base at J, with 16 bases between the two ends. The CDR3 reads CSAFTGIQSGANVLTF. CDR3 nucleotides: TGCAGTGCCTTCACAGGGATCCAATCTGGGGCCAACGTCCTGACTTTC.

This clonotype has just a few counts. The genes are TRBV7-2 and TRBJ2-4; 7 positions match TRBD1. The CDR3 covers 17 residues. Germline-derived CDR1 and CDR2 are SGHTA and FQGNSA. Trimming took 5 bases from V and 0 from J; bases not matched to a gene: 10. CDR3 in DNA: TGTGCCAGCAGCCCTAGGACAGGTTCCGTAGCCAAAAACATTCAGTACTTC. This codes for CASSPRTGSVAKNIQYF.

V is TRBV20-1 and J is TRBJ1-1; no clear D. The CDR3 is made up of 15 amino acids. The germline V and J ends were trimmed by 0 bases and 5 bases, with 16 bases remaining between them. From germline, CDR1 is DFQATT and CDR2 SNEGSKA (reference sequence). The CDR3 coding sequence is TGCAGTGCTAGAGATTTGGGTGGTGTCCGAACTGAAGCTTTCTTT. As protein: CSARDLGGVRTEAFF.